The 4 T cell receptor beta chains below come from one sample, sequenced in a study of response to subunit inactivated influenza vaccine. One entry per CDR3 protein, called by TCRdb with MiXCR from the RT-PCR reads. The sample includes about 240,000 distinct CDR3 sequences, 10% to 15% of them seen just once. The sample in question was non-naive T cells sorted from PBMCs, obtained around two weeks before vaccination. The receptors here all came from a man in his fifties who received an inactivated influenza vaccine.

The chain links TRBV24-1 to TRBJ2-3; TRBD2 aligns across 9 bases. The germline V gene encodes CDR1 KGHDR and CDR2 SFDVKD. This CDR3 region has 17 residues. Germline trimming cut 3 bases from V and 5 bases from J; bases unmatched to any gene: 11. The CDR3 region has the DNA TGTGCCACCAGTGATCCGAATTCGGGACTAGCCCTAGATACGCAGTATTTT. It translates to CATSDPNSGLALDTQYF.

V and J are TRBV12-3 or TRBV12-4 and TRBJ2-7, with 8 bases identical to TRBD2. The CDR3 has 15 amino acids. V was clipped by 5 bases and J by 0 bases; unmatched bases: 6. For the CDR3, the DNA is TGTGCCAGCAGTACGACTAGCGCCTTCTCCTACGAGCAGTACTTC. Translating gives CASSTTSAFSYEQYF.

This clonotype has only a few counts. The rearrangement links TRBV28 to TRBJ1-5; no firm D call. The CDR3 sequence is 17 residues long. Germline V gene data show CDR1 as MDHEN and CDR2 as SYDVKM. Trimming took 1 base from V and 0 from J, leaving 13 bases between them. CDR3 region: CASSLYGARHSNQPQHF. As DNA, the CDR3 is TGTGCCAGCAGTTTATACGGCGCTCGACATAGCAATCAGCCCCAGCATTTT.

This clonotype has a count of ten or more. As DNA, the CDR3 is TGTGCCAGCAGCTTGCCGGAGGGAAAGGTCCTCTACGAGCAGTACTTC. It encodes CASSLPEGKVLYEQYF. The gene calls are TRBV7-9 and TRBJ2-7, with D possibly matching TRBD2 (6 bases). Germline-derived CDR1 and CDR2 are SEHNR and FQNEAQ (reference sequence). This CDR3 has 16 residues. V was cut by 3 bases and J by 3 bases, with 18 bases left in between. Drawing the rest from reference TRBV7-9 and TRBJ2-7, the complete variable domain is DTGVSQNPRHKITKRGQNVTFRCDPISEHNRLYWYRQTLGQGPEFLTYFQNEAQLEKSRLLSDRFSAERPKGSFSTLEIQRTEQGDSAMYLCASSLPEGKVLYEQYFGPGTRLTVT.